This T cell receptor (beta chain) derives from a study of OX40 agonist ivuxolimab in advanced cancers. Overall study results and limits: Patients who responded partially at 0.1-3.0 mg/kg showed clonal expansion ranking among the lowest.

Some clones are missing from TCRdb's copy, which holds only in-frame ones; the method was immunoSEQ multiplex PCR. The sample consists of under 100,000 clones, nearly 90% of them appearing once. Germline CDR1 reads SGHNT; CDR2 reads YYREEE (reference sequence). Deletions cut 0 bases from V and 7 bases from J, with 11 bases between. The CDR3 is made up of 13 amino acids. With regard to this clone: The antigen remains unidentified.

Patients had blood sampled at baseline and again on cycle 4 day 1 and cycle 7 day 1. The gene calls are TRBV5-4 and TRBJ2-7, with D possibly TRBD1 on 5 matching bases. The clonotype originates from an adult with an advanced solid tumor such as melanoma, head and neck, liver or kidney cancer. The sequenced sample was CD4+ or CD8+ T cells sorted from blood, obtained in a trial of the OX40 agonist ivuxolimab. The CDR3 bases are TGTGCCAGCAGCTTGGAGGGGTTGAGGGAGCAGTACTTC. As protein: CASSLEGLREQYF.